The T cell receptor (beta chain) described here comes from a study of beta chain features in type 1 diabetes. Overall study: In all, 107,917,701 sorted cells from all samples were analyzed.

Reverse transcribing all isolated RNA meant expressed TCRB transcripts were sequenced. This table comes from immunoSEQ multiplex PCR, and its TCRdb copy is limited to in-frame clones, with some not included. This table has just over 600,000 clones, around 15% appearing once. Study-wide results and limits: Compared with healthy donors, patients appeared to share more similar naive, central memory and regulatory TCRB repertoires. VDJ junctions sequenced from type 1 diabetes patients showed fewer insertions and more deletions.

The CDR3 consists of 20 residues. V was cut by 7 bases and J by 2 bases, with 29 bases left in between. Germline lookup yields CDR1 LNHDA and CDR2 SQIVND (reference sequence). This clone was counted a few times. As yet, its antigen is unknown. This receptor was taken from a man aged 18-30 years in good health. The rearrangement links TRBV19 to TRBJ2-2; D might be TRBD1 (6 bases). The sequenced sample consisted of naive CD4+ T cells from blood. The CDR3 here is CASKPQGVRGAIGNTGELFF. The CDR3 DNA reads as TGTGCCAGTAAACCCCAGGGAGTCAGGGGAGCGATTGGTAACACCGGGGAGCTGTTTTTT.